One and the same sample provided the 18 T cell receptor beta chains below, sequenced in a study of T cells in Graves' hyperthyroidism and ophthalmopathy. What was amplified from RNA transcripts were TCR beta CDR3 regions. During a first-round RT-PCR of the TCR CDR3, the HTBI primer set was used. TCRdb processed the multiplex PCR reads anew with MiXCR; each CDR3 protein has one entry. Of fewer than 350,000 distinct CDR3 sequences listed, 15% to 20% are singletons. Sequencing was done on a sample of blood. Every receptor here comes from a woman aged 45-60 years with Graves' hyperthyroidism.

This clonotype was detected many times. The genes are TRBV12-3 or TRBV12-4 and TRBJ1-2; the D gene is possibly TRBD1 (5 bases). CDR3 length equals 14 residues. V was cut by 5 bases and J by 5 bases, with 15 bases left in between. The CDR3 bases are TGTGCCAGCAGTCTCTCCGGGACGGAGTATGGCTACACCTTC. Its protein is CASSLSGTEYGYTF.

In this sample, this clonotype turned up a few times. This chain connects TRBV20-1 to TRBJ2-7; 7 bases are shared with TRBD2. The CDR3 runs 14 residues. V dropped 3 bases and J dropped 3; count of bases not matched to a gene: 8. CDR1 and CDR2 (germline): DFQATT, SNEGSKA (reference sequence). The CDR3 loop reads CSARVRGRLYEQYF. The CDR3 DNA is TGCAGTGCTAGGGTCCGCGGGAGACTCTACGAGCAGTACTTC.

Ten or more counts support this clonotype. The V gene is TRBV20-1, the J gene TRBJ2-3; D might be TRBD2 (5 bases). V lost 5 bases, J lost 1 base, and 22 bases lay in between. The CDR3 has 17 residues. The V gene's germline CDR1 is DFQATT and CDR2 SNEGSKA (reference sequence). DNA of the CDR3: TGCAGTGCTGGCGGGCCGGGCCCTAGACTTCGCACAGATACGCAGTATTTT. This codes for CSAGGPGPRLRTDTQYF.

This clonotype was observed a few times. CDR3 in DNA: TGTGCCAGCAGGTCCTCCCAGGACAATCAGCCCCAGCATTTT. Its translation: CASRSSQDNQPQHF. The chain has TRBV13 and TRBJ1-5; D unclear. Germline CDR1 reads PRHDT; CDR2 reads FYEKMQ (reference sequence). V lost 6 bases to trimming and J lost 3 bases, with 12 bases between them. The CDR3 spans 14 residues.

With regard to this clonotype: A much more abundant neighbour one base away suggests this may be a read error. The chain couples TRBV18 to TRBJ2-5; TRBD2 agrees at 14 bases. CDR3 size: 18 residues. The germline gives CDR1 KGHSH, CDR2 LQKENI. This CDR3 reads CASSPTPGTSGGEETQCF. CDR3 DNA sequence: TGTGCCAGCTCACCGACTCCCGGGACTAGCGGGGGAGAAGAGACCCAGTGCTTC. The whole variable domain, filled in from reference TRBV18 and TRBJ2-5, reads NAGVMQNPRHLVRRRGQEARLRCSPMKGHSHVYWYRQLPEEGLKFMVYLQKENIIDESGMPKERFSAEFPKEGPSILRIQQVVRGDSAAYFCASSPTPGTSGGEETQCFGPGTRLLVL.

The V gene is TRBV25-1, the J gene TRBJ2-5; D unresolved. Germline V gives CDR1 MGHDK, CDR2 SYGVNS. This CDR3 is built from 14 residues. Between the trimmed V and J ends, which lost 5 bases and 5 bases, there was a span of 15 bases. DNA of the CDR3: TGTGCCAGCAGTCCAAGTCCCAGGACGGAGACCCAGTACTTC. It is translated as CASSPSPRTETQYF.

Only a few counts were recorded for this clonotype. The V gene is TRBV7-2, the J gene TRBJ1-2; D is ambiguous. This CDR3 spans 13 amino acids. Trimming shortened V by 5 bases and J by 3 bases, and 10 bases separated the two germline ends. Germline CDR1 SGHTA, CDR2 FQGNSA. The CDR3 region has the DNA TGTGCCAGCAGCGCACTGAAACACTATGGCTACACCTTC. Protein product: CASSALKHYGYTF.

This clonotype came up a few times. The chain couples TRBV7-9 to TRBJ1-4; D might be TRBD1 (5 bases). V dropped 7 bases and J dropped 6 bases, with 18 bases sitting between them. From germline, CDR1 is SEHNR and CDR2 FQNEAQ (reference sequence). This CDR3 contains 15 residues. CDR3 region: CASTLSGGLDEKLFF. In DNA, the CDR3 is TGTGCCAGCACCCTGTCCGGGGGGTTGGATGAAAAACTGTTTTTT.

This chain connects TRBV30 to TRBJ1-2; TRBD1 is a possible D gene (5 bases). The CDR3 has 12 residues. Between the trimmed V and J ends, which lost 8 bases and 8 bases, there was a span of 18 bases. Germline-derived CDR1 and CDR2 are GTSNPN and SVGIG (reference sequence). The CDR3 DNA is TGTGCCGGGGCCTCGGGGCTCACAGGCTACACCTTC. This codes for CAGASGLTGYTF.

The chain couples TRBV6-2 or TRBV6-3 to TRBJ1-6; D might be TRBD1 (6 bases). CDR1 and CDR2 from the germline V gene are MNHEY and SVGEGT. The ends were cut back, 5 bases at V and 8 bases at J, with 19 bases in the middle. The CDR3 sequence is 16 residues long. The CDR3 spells CASSRPTGRGDSPLHF. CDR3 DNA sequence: TGTGCCAGCAGTCGACCCACAGGGCGGGGAGATTCACCCCTCCACTTT.

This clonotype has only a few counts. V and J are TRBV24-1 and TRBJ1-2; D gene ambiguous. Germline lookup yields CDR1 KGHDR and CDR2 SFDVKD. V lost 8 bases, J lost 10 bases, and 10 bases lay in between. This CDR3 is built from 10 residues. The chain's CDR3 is CATIAGDYTF. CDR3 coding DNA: TGTGCCACCATCGCTGGGGACTACACCTTC.

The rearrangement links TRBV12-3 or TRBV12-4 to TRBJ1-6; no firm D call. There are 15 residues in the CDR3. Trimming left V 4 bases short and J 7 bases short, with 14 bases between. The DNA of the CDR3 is TGTGCCAGCAGTTGGGCCGGGTCCACCAATTCACCCCTCCACTTT. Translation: CASSWAGSTNSPLHF.

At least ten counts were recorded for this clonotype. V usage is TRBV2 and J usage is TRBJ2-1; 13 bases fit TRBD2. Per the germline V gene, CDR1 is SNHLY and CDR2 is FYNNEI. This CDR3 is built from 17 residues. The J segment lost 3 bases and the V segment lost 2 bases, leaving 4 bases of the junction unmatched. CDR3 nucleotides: TGTGCCAGCAGTGAATCCACTAGCGGGAGGGACTACAATGAGCAGTTCTTC. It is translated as CASSESTSGRDYNEQFF.

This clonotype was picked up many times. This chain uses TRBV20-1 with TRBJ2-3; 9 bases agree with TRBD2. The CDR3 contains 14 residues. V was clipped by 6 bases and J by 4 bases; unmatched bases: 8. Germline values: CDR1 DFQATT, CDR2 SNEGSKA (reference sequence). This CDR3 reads CSAPPGGGADTQYF. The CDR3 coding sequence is TGCAGTGCCCCACCGGGCGGGGGGGCAGATACGCAGTATTTT.

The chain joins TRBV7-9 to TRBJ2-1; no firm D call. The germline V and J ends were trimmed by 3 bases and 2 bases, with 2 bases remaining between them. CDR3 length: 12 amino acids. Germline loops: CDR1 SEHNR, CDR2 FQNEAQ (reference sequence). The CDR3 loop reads CASSLPYNEQFF. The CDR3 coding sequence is TGTGCCAGCAGCTTGCCCTACAATGAGCAGTTCTTC.

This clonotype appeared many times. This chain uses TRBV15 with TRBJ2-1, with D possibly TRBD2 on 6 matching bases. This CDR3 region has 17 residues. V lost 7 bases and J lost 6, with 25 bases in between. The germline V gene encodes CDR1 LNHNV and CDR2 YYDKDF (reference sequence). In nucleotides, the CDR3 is TGTGCCACCAACCCCAGAACCGATCTCGAGGAGGGCAATGAGCAGTTCTTC. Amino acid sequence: CATNPRTDLEEGNEQFF.

Written as DNA, the CDR3 is TGCGCCAGCGGGATGATGAAGATGTCAGAGACCCAGTACTTC. Protein sequence: CASGMMKMSETQYF. This chain connects TRBV5-1 to TRBJ2-5; no reliable D call. Germline loops: CDR1 SGHRS, CDR2 YFSETQ. Trimming pared 7 bases from V and 4 bases from J, leaving 17 bases between. CDR3 length: 14 amino acids.

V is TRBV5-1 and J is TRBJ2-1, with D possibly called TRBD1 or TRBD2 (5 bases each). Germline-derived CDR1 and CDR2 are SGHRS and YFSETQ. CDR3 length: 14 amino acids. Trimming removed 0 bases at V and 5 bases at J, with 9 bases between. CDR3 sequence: CASSLGLGDNEQFF. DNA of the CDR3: TGCGCCAGCAGCTTGGGATTGGGGGACAATGAGCAGTTCTTC.